The clone carrying this T cell receptor beta chain was seen a few times. The antigen is undetermined. Germline assignment: CDR1 GTSNPN and CDR2 SVGIG (reference sequence). V was trimmed by 0 bases and J by 2 bases, leaving 14 bases between them. This CDR3 has 16 amino acids. The sample comes from a study of shared clonotypes between healthy human individuals. About the research overall: Participating donors consisted of a couple of women and three men aged 18 to 49. Study conclusions and caveats: Memory subsets generally showed lower estimated richness than naive subsets. It was observed that approximately 5% of naive CD4 clonotypes were shared across several donors.

The study separated CD4+ cells into CD45RA+ naive and CD45RA-negative memory subsets. Only in-frame clones appear in the TCRdb table, and some are missing; sequencing was by immunoSEQ multiplex PCR. The repertoire holds about 980,000 clones, with 76% as singletons. The chain combines TRBV30 with TRBJ1-5; D uncertain. The sequencing sample was made of memory CD4+ T cells sorted from blood. This sample's subset: CD45RA-negative fraction. The receptor's source is a man in his late teens or twenties in good health. CDR3 nucleotides: TGTGCCTGGAGTGTAGTGGCGGCGGGTGGCAATCAGCCCCAGCATTTT. It translates to CAWSVVAAGGNQPQHF.